This TCR beta chain emerged from a study of PD-1 blockade in classical Hodgkin lymphoma. Time point: newly diagnosed, previously untreated cHL patient sample. CDR3 size: 15 residues. With 5 bases clipped from V and 4 bases from J, the junction kept 8 bases outside the gene matches. Germline V lookup: CDR1 SEHNR, CDR2 FQNEAQ (reference sequence). Profiled with immunoSEQ multiplex PCR; TCRdb holds only in-frame clones, not every one. The table records about 17,000 clones, 87% of them present only once. The gene calls are TRBV7-9 and TRBJ1-1, with 9 positions matching TRBD1. This sequence originates from a human donor with classical Hodgkin lymphoma. Sequenced input: peripheral blood mononuclear cells (PBMCs). The CDR3 nucleotides read TGTGCCAGCAGCAGTGGACAGGGGAGAAGCACTGAAGCTTTCTTT. Translation gives CASSSGQGRSTEAFF.